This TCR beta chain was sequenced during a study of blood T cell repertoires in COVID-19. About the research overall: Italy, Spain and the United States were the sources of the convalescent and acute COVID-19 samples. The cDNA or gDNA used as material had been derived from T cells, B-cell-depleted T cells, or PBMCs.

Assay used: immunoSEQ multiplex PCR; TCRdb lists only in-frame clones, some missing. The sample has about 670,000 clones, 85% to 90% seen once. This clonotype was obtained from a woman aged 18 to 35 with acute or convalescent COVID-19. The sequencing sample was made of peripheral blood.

The CDR3 sequence: CASSREANPLLGSYEQYF. The CDR3 DNA reads TGTGCCAGCAGCCGTGAGGCCAACCCCCTCCTAGGTTCCTACGAGCAGTACTTC. V gene TRBV5-6 combines with J gene TRBJ2-7; no clear D gene. The CDR3 is 18 residues long. Trimming pared 4 bases from V and 1 base from J, leaving 24 bases between. Germline CDR1 is SGHDT and CDR2 is YYEEEE.